These T cell receptor beta chains were read from a single sample in a study of Graves' ophthalmopathy and Graves' hyperthyroidism. Using its own MiXCR run on the multiplex PCR reads, TCRdb lists one record per CDR3 protein. Here the sample spans about 740,000 distinct CDR3 sequences, about 44% being singletons. Sequenced sample: peripheral blood. Receptors were obtained from an adult man with Graves' ophthalmopathy. CDR3s include the opening cysteine and the closing phenylalanine or tryptophan. D genes are given only for firm matches. Only some rows state a clone size, as once, few, many or a class for expanded clones.

CASSFFSSGGELFF TGTGCCAGCAGTTTTTTCTCGTCGGGCGGGGAGCTGTTTTTT TRBV25-1 . . TRBJ2-2
CASSSLMARGEKLFF TGTGCCAGCAGCTCCTTGATGGCCAGAGGGGAAAAACTGTTTTTT TRBV7-9 many . TRBJ1-4
CASRVVSSGANVLTF TGTGCCAGCCGAGTGGTGAGCTCTGGGGCCAACGTCCTGACTTTC TRBV7-9 many . TRBJ2-6
CASSSRQEDYGYTF TGTGCCAGCAGCTCCCGACAGGAGGACTATGGCTACACCTTC TRBV7-9 many . TRBJ1-2
CSAETPYSNQPQHF TGCAGTGCAGAGACACCGTATAGCAATCAGCCCCAGCATTTT TRBV20-1 . . TRBJ1-5
CASSLGVDSSTEAFF TGTGCCAGCAGCTTAGGTGTAGATAGTTCCACTGAAGCTTTCTTT TRBV7-2 many . TRBJ1-1
CATSRDLGEQYF TGTGCCACCAGCAGAGATCTCGGCGAGCAGTACTTC TRBV15 many . TRBJ2-7
CASSYGTGVQETQYF TGTGCCAGCAGTTACGGGACAGGGGTGCAAGAGACCCAGTACTTC TRBV6-6 . TRBD1 TRBJ2-5
CASSAPGGWGQETQYF TGTGCCAGCAGCGCGCCGGGGGGGTGGGGTCAAGAGACCCAGTACTTC TRBV9 . TRBD2 TRBJ2-5
CSVFTSGGWAEQYF TGCAGCGTTTTCACTAGCGGGGGATGGGCCGAGCAGTACTTC TRBV29-1 once TRBD2 TRBJ2-7
CASSLESGQGYEQYF TGCGCCAGCAGCCTGGAGAGCGGACAGGGGTACGAGCAGTACTTC TRBV4-1 . TRBD1 TRBJ2-7
CSQDGQGGGYTF TGCAGCCAAGATGGGCAGGGAGGCGGCTACACCTTC TRBV29-1 once . TRBJ1-2
CASRLGLAGLHYEQYF TGTGCCAGCAGATTGGGGCTAGCGGGACTCCACTACGAGCAGTACTTC TRBV9 few TRBD2 TRBJ2-7
CASSLALKSPYEQYF TGTGCCAGCAGCTTAGCGTTAAAGTCGCCCTACGAGCAGTACTTC TRBV7-2 . . TRBJ2-7
CASREAQGADEAFF TGTGCCAGCAGGGAGGCACAGGGGGCGGATGAAGCTTTCTTT TRBV2 many TRBD1 TRBJ1-1
CASSLESPETQYF TGTGCCAGCAGTTTAGAGTCCCCAGAGACCCAGTACTTC TRBV12-3/TRBV12-4 . . TRBJ2-5
CASSADPSDEQYF TGTGCCAGTAGTGCCGACCCGTCCGACGAGCAGTACTTC TRBV19 . . TRBJ2-7
CASSDSPKGNQPQHF TGTGCCAGTTCCGATAGCCCGAAAGGCAATCAGCCCCAGCATTTT TRBV19 few . TRBJ1-5
CASIYRGDTTYEQYF TGTGCCAGCATCTACCGCGGCGACACGACCTACGAGCAGTACTTC TRBV7-9 many . TRBJ2-7
CASSLNTGGAYGYTF TGTGCCAGCAGCTTAAACACAGGGGGCGCTTATGGCTACACCTTC TRBV7-9 few TRBD1 TRBJ1-2
CAIRADRGGETQYF TGTGCCATCAGGGCTGACAGGGGAGGGGAGACCCAGTACTTC TRBV10-3 . . TRBJ2-5
CASSGQGGLSGELFF TGTGCCAGCAGCGGACAGGGTGGATTATCGGGGGAGCTGTTTTTT TRBV9 many TRBD1 TRBJ2-2